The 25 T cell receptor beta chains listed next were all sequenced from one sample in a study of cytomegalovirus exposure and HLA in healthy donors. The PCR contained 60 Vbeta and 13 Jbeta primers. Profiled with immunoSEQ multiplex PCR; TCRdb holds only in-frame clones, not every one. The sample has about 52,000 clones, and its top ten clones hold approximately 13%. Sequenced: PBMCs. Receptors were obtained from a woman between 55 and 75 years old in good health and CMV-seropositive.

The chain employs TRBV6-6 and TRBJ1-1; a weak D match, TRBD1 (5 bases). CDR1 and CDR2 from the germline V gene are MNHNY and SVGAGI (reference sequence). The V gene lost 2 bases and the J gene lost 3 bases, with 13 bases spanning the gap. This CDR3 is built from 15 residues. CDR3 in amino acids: CASSYPRGEHTEAFF. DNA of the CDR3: TGTGCCAGCAGTTACCCCCGGGGGGAGCACACTGAAGCTTTCTTT.

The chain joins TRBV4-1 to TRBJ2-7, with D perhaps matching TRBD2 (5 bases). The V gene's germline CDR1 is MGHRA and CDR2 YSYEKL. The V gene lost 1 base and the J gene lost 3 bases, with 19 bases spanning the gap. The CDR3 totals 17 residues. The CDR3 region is CASSQGGFLRADYEQYF. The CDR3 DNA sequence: TGCGCCAGCAGCCAAGGAGGATTCTTGAGGGCAGACTACGAGCAGTACTTC.

The CDR3: CATSRDREGWRFYGYTF. CDR3 DNA: TGTGCCACCAGCAGAGATCGAGAGGGTTGGAGATTCTATGGCTACACCTTC. The J gene is TRBJ1-2, the V gene TRBV15; D is uncertain. The ends were cut back, 0 bases at V and 4 bases at J, with 18 bases in the middle. The CDR3 has 17 amino acids. From germline, CDR1 is LNHNV and CDR2 YYDKDF (reference sequence).

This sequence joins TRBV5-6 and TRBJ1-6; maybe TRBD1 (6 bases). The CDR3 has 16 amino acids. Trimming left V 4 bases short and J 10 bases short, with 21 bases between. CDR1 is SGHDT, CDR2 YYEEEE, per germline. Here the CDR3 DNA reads TGTGCCAGCAGCCGGGGGGGCACGGGAACCTCCTCACCCCTCCACTTT. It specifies CASSRGGTGTSSPLHF.

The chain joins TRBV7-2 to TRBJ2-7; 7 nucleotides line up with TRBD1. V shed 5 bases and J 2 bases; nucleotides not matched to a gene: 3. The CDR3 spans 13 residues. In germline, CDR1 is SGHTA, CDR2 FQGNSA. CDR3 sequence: CASSRGQPYEQYF. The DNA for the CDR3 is TGTGCCAGCAGCCGGGGACAGCCCTACGAGCAGTACTTC.

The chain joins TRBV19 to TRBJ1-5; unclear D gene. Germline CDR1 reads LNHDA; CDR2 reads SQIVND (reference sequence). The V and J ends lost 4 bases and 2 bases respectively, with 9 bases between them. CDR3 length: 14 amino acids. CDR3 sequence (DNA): TGTGCCAGTAGTAGAGGGAGCGGCAATCAGCCCCAGCATTTT. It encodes CASSRGSGNQPQHF.

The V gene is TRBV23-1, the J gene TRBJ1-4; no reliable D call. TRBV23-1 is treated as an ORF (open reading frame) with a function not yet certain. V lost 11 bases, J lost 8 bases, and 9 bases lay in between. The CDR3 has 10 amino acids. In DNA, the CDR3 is TGCGCCGCCCCGGGGGAAAAACTGTTTTTT. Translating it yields CAAPGEKLFF.

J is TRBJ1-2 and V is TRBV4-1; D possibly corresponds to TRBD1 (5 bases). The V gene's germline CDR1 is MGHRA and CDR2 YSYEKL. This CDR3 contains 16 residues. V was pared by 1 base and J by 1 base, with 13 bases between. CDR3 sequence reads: CASSQGTGSNNYGYTF. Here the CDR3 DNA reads TGCGCCAGCAGCCAAGGAACAGGTTCAAATAACTATGGCTACACCTTC.

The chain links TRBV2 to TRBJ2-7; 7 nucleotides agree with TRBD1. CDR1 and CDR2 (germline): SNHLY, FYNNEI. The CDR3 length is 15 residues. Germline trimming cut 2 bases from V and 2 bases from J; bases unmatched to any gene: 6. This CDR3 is CASSEQGTVPYEQYF. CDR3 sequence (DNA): TGTGCCAGCAGTGAACAAGGGACAGTGCCCTACGAGCAGTACTTC.

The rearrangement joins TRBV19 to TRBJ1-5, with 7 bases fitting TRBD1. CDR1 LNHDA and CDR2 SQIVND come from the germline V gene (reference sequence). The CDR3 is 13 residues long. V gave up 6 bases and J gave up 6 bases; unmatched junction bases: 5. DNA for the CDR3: TGTGCCAGTAGGGAGACAGGGCGTCAGCCCCAGCATTTT. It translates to CASRETGRQPQHF.

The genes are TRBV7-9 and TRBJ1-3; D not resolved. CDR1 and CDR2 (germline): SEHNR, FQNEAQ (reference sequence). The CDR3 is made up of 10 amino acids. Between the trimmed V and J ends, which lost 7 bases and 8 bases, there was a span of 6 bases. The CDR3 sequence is CASTEDTIYF. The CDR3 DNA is TGTGCCAGCACCGAGGACACCATATATTTT.

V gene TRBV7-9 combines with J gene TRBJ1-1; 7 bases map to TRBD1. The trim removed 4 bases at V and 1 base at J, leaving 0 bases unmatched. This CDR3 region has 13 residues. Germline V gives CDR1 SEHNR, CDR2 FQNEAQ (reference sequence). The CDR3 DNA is TGTGCCAGCAGCTGGACAGGGAACACTGAAGCTTTCTTT. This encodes CASSWTGNTEAFF.

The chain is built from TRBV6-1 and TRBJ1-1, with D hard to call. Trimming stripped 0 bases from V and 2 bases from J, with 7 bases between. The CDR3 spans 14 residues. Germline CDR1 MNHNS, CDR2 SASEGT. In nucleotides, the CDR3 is TGTGCCAGCAGTGAAGCCAGGCACAACACTGAAGCTTTCTTT. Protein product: CASSEARHNTEAFF.

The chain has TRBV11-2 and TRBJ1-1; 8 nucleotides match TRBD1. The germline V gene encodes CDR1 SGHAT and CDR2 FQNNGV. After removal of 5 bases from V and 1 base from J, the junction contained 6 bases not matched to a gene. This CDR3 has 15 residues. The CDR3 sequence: CASSPQGAGNTEAFF. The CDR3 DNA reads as TGTGCCAGCAGCCCCCAGGGGGCAGGGAACACTGAAGCTTTCTTT. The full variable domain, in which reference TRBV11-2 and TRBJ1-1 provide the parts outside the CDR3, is EAGVAQSPRYKIIEKRQSVAFWCNPISGHATLYWYQQILGQGPKLLIQFQNNGVVDDSQLPKDRFSAERLKGVDSTLKIQPAKLEDSAVYLCASSPQGAGNTEAFFGQGTRLTVV.

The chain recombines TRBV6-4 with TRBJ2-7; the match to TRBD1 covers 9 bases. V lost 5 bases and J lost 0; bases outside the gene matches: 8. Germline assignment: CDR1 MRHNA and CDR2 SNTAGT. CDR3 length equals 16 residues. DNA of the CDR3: TGTGCCAGCAGTCCTCAAGGGACAGGGAACTCCTACGAGCAGTACTTC. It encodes CASSPQGTGNSYEQYF.

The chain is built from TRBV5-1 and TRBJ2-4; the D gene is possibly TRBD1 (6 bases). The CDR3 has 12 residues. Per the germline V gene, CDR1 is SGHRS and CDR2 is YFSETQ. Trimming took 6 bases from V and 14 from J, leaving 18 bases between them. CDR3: CASKRQGGLEYF. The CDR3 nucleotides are TGCGCCAGCAAACGACAAGGGGGTTTAGAGTACTTC.

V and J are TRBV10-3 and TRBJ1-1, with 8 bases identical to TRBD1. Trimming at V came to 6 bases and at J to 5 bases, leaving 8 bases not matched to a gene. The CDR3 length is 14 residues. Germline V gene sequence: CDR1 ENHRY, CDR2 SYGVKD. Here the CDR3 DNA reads TGTGCCATCAGAGATGGACAGGGCGAAACTGAAGCTTTCTTT. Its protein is CAIRDGQGETEAFF.

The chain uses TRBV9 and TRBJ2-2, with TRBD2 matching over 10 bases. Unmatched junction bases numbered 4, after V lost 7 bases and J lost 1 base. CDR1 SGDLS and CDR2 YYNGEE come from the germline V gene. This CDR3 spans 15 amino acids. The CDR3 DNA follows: TGTGCCAGCGGGGAGCGGGGGGGGAACACCGGGGAGCTGTTTTTT. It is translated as CASGERGGNTGELFF.

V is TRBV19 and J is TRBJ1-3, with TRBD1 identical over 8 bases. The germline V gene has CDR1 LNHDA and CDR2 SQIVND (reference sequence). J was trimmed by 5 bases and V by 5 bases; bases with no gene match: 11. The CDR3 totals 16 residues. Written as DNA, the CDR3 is TGTGCCAGTAGTGGTTTCGGACAGGGTTCCCGAAACACCATATATTTT. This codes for CASSGFGQGSRNTIYF.

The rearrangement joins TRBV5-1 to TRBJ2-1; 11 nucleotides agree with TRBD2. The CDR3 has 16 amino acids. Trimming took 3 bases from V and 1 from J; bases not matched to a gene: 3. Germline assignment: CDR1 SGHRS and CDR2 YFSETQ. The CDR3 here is CASSSGLAGSYNEQFF. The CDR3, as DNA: TGCGCCAGCAGCTCAGGACTAGCGGGTTCCTACAATGAGCAGTTCTTC.

Here the CDR3 reads CASSIRQAYGYTF. The CDR3 DNA follows: TGTGCCAGCAGCATACGACAGGCCTATGGCTACACCTTC. The rearrangement uses TRBV5-4 and TRBJ1-2; a possible D gene is TRBD1 (6 bases). Germline V gives CDR1 SGHNT, CDR2 YYREEE (reference sequence). V was clipped by 4 bases and J by 4 bases, with 11 bases between them. The CDR3 length is 13 residues.

DNA of the CDR3: TGTGCCAGCTCACCCCGGGACACCTCCTACGAGCAGTACTTC. The encoded protein is CASSPRDTSYEQYF. V gene TRBV18 combines with J gene TRBJ2-7, with D possibly matching TRBD1 (6 bases). V shed 3 bases and J shed 0 bases, with 9 bases lying between them. The CDR3 length is 14 residues. The germline CDR1 and CDR2 sequences are KGHSH and LQKENI.

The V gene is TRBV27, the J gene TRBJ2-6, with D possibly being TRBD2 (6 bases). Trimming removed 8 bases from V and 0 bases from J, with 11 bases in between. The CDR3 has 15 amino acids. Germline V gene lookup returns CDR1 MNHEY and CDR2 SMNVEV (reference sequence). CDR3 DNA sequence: TGTGCCAGCGGGGGGTTTACCTCTGGGGCCAACGTCCTGACTTTC. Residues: CASGGFTSGANVLTF.

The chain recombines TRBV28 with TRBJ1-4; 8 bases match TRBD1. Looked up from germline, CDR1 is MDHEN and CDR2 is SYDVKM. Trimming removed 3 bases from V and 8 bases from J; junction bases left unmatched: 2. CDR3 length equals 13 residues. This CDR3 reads CASSLQGAEKLFF. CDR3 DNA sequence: TGTGCCAGCAGTTTGCAGGGGGCCGAAAAACTGTTTTTT. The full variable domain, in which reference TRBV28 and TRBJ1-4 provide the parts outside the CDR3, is DVKVTQSSRYLVKRTGEKVFLECVQDMDHENMFWYRQDPGLGLRLIYFSYDVKMKEKGDIPEGYSVSREKKERFSLILESASTNQTSMYLCASSLQGAEKLFFGSGTQLSVL.

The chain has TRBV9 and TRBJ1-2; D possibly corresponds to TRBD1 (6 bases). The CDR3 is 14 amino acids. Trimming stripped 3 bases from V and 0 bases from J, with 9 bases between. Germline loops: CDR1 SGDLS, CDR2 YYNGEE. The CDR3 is CASSADSSNYGYTF. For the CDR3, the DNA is TGTGCCAGCAGCGCGGACAGCTCTAACTATGGCTACACCTTC. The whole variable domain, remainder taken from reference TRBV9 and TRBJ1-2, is DSGVTQTPKHLITATGQRVTLRCSPRSGDLSVYWYQQSLDQGLQFLIQYYNGEERAKGNILERFSAQQFPDLHSELNLSSLELGDSALYFCASSADSSNYGYTFGSGTRLTVV.